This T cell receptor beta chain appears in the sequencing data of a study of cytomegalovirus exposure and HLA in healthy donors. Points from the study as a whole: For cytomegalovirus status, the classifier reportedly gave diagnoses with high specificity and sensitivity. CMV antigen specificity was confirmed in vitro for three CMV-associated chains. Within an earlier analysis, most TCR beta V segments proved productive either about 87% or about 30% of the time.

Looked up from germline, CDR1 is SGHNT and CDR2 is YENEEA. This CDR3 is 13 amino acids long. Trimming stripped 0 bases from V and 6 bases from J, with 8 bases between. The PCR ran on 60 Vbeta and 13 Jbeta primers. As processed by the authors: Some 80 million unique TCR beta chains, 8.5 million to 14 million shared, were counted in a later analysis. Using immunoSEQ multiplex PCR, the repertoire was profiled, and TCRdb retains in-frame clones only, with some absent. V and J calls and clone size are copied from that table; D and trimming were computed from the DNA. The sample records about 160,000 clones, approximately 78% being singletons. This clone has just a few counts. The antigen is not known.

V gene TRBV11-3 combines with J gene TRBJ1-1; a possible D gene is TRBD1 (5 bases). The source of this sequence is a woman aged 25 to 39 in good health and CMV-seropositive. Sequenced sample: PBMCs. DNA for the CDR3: TGTGCCAGCAGCTTAGAGGCAGGGTCTGAAGCTTTCTTT. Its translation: CASSLEAGSEAFF. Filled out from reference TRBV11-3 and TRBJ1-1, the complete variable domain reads EAGVVQSPRYKIIEKKQPVAFWCNPISGHNTLYWYLQNLGQGPELLIRYENEEAVDDSQLPKDRFSAERLKGVDSTLKIQPAELGDSAVYLCASSLEAGSEAFFGQGTRLTVV.